One and the same sample provided the 17 T cell receptor beta chains below, sequenced in a study of early T cells in non-severe SARS-CoV-2 infection (dated by TCRdb to the early 2020s). Library construction relied on 5' RACE. TCRdb shows the sequencer as NextSeq 500. The raw public data were reprocessed by TCRdb itself: fastp quality trimming at Q25, MiXCR clonotype calling, in-frame beta chains only. Every entry covers one CDR3 protein and lists the most common genes and DNA from its rows. This sample comprises tens of thousands of distinct CDR3 sequences, 5.5% to 8% of them detected only once. The ten biggest clones cover 37% of the sample. Sequencing was done on a sample of whole blood. The receptors stem from an adult who was a healthcare worker with PCR-confirmed SARS-CoV-2 infection or an uninfected control (not recorded which).

This clonotype was counted a few times. The chain is built from TRBV20-1 and TRBJ2-7; 14 nucleotides line up with TRBD2. The J segment lost 3 bases and the V segment lost 6 bases, leaving 7 bases of the junction unmatched. CDR1 and CDR2 from the germline V gene are DFQATT and SNEGSKA (reference sequence). This CDR3 has 15 amino acids. CDR3 coding DNA: TGCAGTGCCGGAGCGGGGACTAGCGGGAGCTACGAGCAGTACTTC. It yields the protein CSAGAGTSGSYEQYF.

The chain links TRBV6-2 or TRBV6-3 to TRBJ2-4; TRBD2 matches at 11 bases. The CDR3 spans 15 residues. Germline V gene sequence: CDR1 MNHEY, CDR2 SVGEGT. The V segment lost 7 bases and the J segment 7 bases; nucleotides outside the gene matches: 9. The CDR3 DNA follows: TGTGCCAGCATGACTAGCGGGGAGGGAGGCAACATTCAGTACTTC. It yields the protein CASMTSGEGGNIQYF.

This clonotype was found many times. CDR3 bases: TGTGCCAGCAGCCCCCTGGGGACGAGCAGCAATCAGCCCCAGCATTTT. It translates to CASSPLGTSSNQPQHF. The rearrangement links TRBV7-8 to TRBJ1-5, with D tentatively TRBD1 (5 bases). Germline V CDR1 and CDR2: SGHVS, FQNEAQ. V lost 5 bases and J 1 base, leaving 15 bases between the germline ends. The CDR3 is 16 amino acids.

This clonotype showed up many times. The chain recombines TRBV5-1 with TRBJ2-2; no reliable D call. Germline V gene data show CDR1 as SGHRS and CDR2 as YFSETQ. Trimming shortened V by 0 bases and J by 7 bases, and 16 bases separated the two germline ends. There are 16 residues in the CDR3. CDR3 loop: CASSLGSSSARGELFF. For the CDR3, the DNA is TGCGCCAGCAGCTTGGGTTCGAGTTCAGCCCGCGGGGAGCTGTTTTTT.

This clonotype was seen at least ten times. The chain uses TRBV27 and TRBJ1-1; no reliable D call. V lost 3 bases and J 1 base, leaving 9 bases between the germline ends. The length of the CDR3 is 14 residues. Germline CDR1 reads MNHEY; CDR2 reads SMNVEV (reference sequence). Here the CDR3 DNA reads TGTGCCAGCAGTTTCAAGGGAGCGAACACTGAAGCTTTCTTT. It specifies CASSFKGANTEAFF.

The table lists this clonotype with many counts. The rearrangement joins TRBV3-1 to TRBJ2-7; D assignment may be TRBD1 or TRBD2 (5 bases each). The ends were cut back, 1 base at V and 0 bases at J, with 7 bases in the middle. This CDR3 is built from 14 residues. Germline CDR1 is LGHDT and CDR2 is YNNKEL (reference sequence). The CDR3 protein is CASSQGDGSYEQYF. CDR3 bases: TGTGCCAGCAGCCAAGGGGACGGCTCCTACGAGCAGTACTTC.

A few counts support this clonotype. The chain links TRBV4-2 to TRBJ1-6, with a possible D match to TRBD1 (6 bases). This CDR3 contains 14 residues. V lost 4 bases and J 9 bases, leaving 13 bases between the germline ends. The germline V gene encodes CDR1 LGHNA and CDR2 YNFKEQ. The DNA of the CDR3 is TGTGCCAGCAGCCCAGAGGGGGGGACTTCACCCCTCCACTTT. It specifies CASSPEGGTSPLHF.

This clonotype has a count of ten or more. The chain employs TRBV2 and TRBJ1-5; 7 bases map to TRBD1. The CDR3 extends over 16 amino acids. Germline V CDR1 and CDR2: SNHLY, FYNNEI. J gave up 0 bases and V 6 bases, and 8 bases lay outside the gene matches. The CDR3 nucleotides read TGTGCCAGCAGCGAAAACAGGGGATATAGCAATCAGCCCCAGCATTTT. Translated: CASSENRGYSNQPQHF.

This clonotype was recorded many times. This rearrangement joins TRBV11-3 to TRBJ2-1; TRBD2 might be the D (6 bases). Germline V gives CDR1 SGHNT, CDR2 YENEEA. The CDR3 is 11 residues long. The ends were cut back, 4 bases at V and 11 bases at J, with 9 bases in the middle. The CDR3 protein is CASSSDYQQFF. CDR3 in DNA: TGTGCCAGCAGCTCGGACTACCAGCAGTTCTTC.

This clonotype was seen ten or more times. The V gene is TRBV7-9, the J gene TRBJ2-5; 8 nucleotides agree with TRBD2. J lost 4 bases, V lost 2 bases, and 6 bases had no gene match. The CDR3 is 15 residues long. CDR1 is SEHNR and CDR2 is FQNEAQ in the germline V gene (reference sequence). CDR3 sequence reads: CASSLYPREGETQYF. As DNA, the CDR3 is TGTGCCAGCAGCTTATACCCCCGGGAGGGAGAGACCCAGTACTTC.

This clonotype was counted many times. The V and J genes are TRBV27 and TRBJ2-1; D remains ambiguous. The CDR3 totals 13 residues. Per the germline V gene, CDR1 is MNHEY and CDR2 is SMNVEV (reference sequence). Trimming pared 0 bases from V and 2 bases from J, leaving 2 bases between. CDR3 bases: TGTGCCAGCAGTTTATCCCCCTACAATGAGCAGTTCTTC. Its translation: CASSLSPYNEQFF.

The rearrangement links TRBV6-6 to TRBJ1-2; perhaps TRBD1 as D (6 bases). Germline lookup yields CDR1 MNHNY and CDR2 SVGAGI (reference sequence). Trimming left V 5 bases short and J 3 bases short, with 10 bases between. The CDR3 is 13 residues long. CDR3 protein: CASSPGQYYGYTF. CDR3 DNA: TGTGCCAGCAGTCCAGGACAGTACTATGGCTACACCTTC.

This clonotype was recorded a few times. J is TRBJ2-1 and V is TRBV29-1; 8 positions match TRBD2. The CDR3 is 15 residues long. The germline V gene has CDR1 SQVTM and CDR2 ANQGSEA. Trimming removed 2 bases from V and 6 bases from J; junction bases left unmatched: 9. DNA of the CDR3: TGCAGCGTTGAAAGGGTGGCGGGAGGCCTCAATGAGCAGTTCTTC. It translates to CSVERVAGGLNEQFF.

This clonotype was recorded at least ten times. J is TRBJ2-7 and V is TRBV18; a weak D match, TRBD2 (6 bases). There are 14 residues in the CDR3. Germline V CDR1 and CDR2: KGHSH, LQKENI. V lost 0 bases and J 6 bases, leaving 12 bases between the germline ends. The chain's CDR3 is CASSPPGGTGEQYF. The CDR3 DNA reads as TGTGCCAGCTCACCACCCGGAGGGACCGGCGAGCAGTACTTC.

This chain uses TRBV2 with TRBJ2-7; 10 nucleotides line up with TRBD1. Trimming cost V 6 bases and J 3 bases; bases outside gene matches: 8. This CDR3 spans 15 amino acids. Germline CDR1 reads SNHLY; CDR2 reads FYNNEI. CDR3 sequence reads: CASSPGTGVFYEQYF. DNA of the CDR3: TGTGCCAGCAGCCCCGGGACAGGGGTTTTCTACGAGCAGTACTTC.

This clonotype was detected a few times. The V call is TRBV20-1, the J call TRBJ2-7, with TRBD2 identical over 8 bases. This CDR3 region has 15 residues. Per the germline V gene, CDR1 is DFQATT and CDR2 is SNEGSKA (reference sequence). J was trimmed by 2 bases and V by 1 base; bases with no gene match: 7. This chain's CDR3 is CSARATSGPTYEQYF. In nucleotides, the CDR3 is TGCAGTGCTAGAGCAACTAGCGGTCCGACCTACGAGCAGTACTTC.

This clonotype was counted between two and nine times. This sequence joins TRBV20-1 and TRBJ1-4; 9 bases are a match to TRBD1. The CDR3 contains 13 residues. V lost 6 bases to trimming and J lost 8 bases; unmatched junction nucleotides: 7. Germline V lookup: CDR1 DFQATT, CDR2 SNEGSKA (reference sequence). This chain's CDR3 is CSAGKGTGEKLFF. In DNA, the CDR3 is TGCAGTGCGGGGAAGGGGACAGGGGAAAAACTGTTTTTT.